One and the same sample provided the 4 T cell receptor beta chains below, sequenced in a study of T-cell reconstitution after alpha-beta-depleted transplantation in children. It was with unique molecular identifiers that the TCRbeta library was prepared. TCRdb used MiXCR to reprocess the PCR reads, holding one entry per CDR3 protein. The sample gives hundreds of thousands of distinct CDR3 sequences, 10% to 15% of which show up once; 2% to 2.5% is in the top ten. Sequencing used PBMCs, mostly from graft donor cells, obtained 360 days after TCRalphabeta/CD19-depleted stem cell transplant. The receptors stem from a male patient under 18 who had a stem cell transplant for acute myeloid leukemia, so the T cells may come from the graft donor.

This clonotype turned up a few times. The rearrangement links TRBV20-1 to TRBJ2-1, with 10 bases matching TRBD2. In germline, CDR1 is DFQATT, CDR2 SNEGSKA (reference sequence). There are 14 residues in the CDR3. After removal of 4 bases from V and 8 bases from J, the junction contained 8 bases not matched to a gene. The CDR3 nucleotides are TGCAGTGCTAACGGGCTAGCGGGAGACTATGAGCAGTTCTTC. Amino acids: CSANGLAGDYEQFF.

This clonotype was counted ten times or more. The chain employs TRBV5-1 and TRBJ2-1; D perhaps matches TRBD2 (6 bases). With 6 bases removed from V and 6 bases from J, the gap between germline ends came to 22 bases. The CDR3 consists of 16 residues. Looked up from germline, CDR1 is SGHRS and CDR2 is YFSETQ. CDR3 nucleotide sequence: TGCGCCAGCAACAAAGCGGGCCCTACCCGGGGCAATGAGCAGTTCTTC. This gives the protein CASNKAGPTRGNEQFF.

This clonotype has at least ten counts. The V and J genes are TRBV28 and TRBJ2-5; 7 bases line up with TRBD2. Germline CDR1 is MDHEN and CDR2 is SYDVKM. V lost 4 bases and J lost 2; bases outside the gene matches: 7. The CDR3 extends over 15 amino acids. The DNA of the CDR3 is TGTGCCAGCAGTTATCAGCGGGACTTTCAAGAGACCCAGTACTTC. Residues: CASSYQRDFQETQYF. Using reference TRBV28 and TRBJ2-5 for the parts outside the CDR3, the full variable domain is DVKVTQSSRYLVKRTGEKVFLECVQDMDHENMFWYRQDPGLGLRLIYFSYDVKMKEKGDIPEGYSVSREKKERFSLILESASTNQTSMYLCASSYQRDFQETQYFGPGTRLLVL.

This clonotype was observed at least ten times. The chain combines TRBV7-3 with TRBJ2-1, with D perhaps matching TRBD2 (6 bases). Germline CDR1 reads SGHTA; CDR2 reads FQGTGA. Trimming removed 1 base at V and 3 bases at J, with 13 bases between. This CDR3 spans 16 amino acids. CDR3 residues: CASSLIGGARYNEQFF. CDR3 DNA sequence: TGTGCCAGCAGCTTAATCGGAGGGGCCCGCTACAATGAGCAGTTCTTC.